Listed here are 10 T cell receptor beta chains from one sample, sequenced in a study of blood T cell repertoires in COVID-19. Produced via immunoSEQ multiplex PCR; TCRdb's table is partial and in-frame only. The sample includes 140,000 or so clones, 70% to 80% of them seen just once. Sequencing was performed on peripheral blood. The receptors originated from a woman aged 70 to 79 with COVID-19, enrolled during active disease.

This chain joins TRBV3-1 (or the pseudogene TRBV3-2) and TRBJ1-2; TRBD1 agrees at 7 bases. CDR1 and CDR2 (germline): LGHDT, YNNKEL (reference sequence). This CDR3 comprises 13 residues. Trimming at V came to 0 bases and at J to 9 bases, leaving 4 bases not matched to a gene. The CDR3 DNA is TGTGCCAGCAGCCAAGAAACAGGGGTGAGCTACACCTTC. Its translation: CASSQETGVSYTF.

This chain connects TRBV19 to TRBJ2-1; 9 bases agree with TRBD2. The germline CDR1 and CDR2 sequences are LNHDA and SQIVND (reference sequence). The CDR3 sequence is 16 residues long. V shed 4 bases and J 10 bases; nucleotides not matched to a gene: 14. This chain's CDR3 is CASSTPGAGGPGEQFF. The CDR3 region has the DNA TGTGCCAGTAGTACCCCCGGGGCGGGGGGGCCGGGGGAGCAGTTCTTC.

The rearrangement links TRBV6-5 to TRBJ2-2; 8 bases map to TRBD1. The CDR3 consists of 13 residues. Trimming removed 8 bases from V and 5 bases from J; junction bases left unmatched: 4. The germline gives CDR1 MNHEY, CDR2 SVGAGI. The CDR3 sequence is CASRQGRTGELFF. The DNA for the CDR3 is TGTGCCAGCCGACAGGGGAGAACCGGGGAGCTGTTTTTT.

The chain carries TRBV7-8 and TRBJ1-1, with 7 bases that match TRBD1. Germline lookup yields CDR1 SGHVS and CDR2 FQNEAQ. The CDR3 length is 17 residues. Unmatched junction bases numbered 10, after V lost 2 bases and J lost 1 base. The CDR3 sequence is CASSLRPAGGPNTEAFF. The CDR3 coding sequence is TGTGCCAGCAGCTTAAGACCGGCAGGGGGACCGAACACTGAAGCTTTCTTT.

The CDR3 DNA follows: TGTGCCAGTAGCTTAATAGGGGGCACTGAAGCTTTCTTT. Amino acids: CASSLIGGTEAFF. The chain carries TRBV25-1 and TRBJ1-1, with D possibly being TRBD1 (6 bases). Germline V gives CDR1 MGHDK, CDR2 SYGVNS. The CDR3 has 13 residues. Trimming removed 9 bases from V and 4 bases from J, with 15 bases in between.

This clone has only a few counts. The chain is built from TRBV7-9 and TRBJ2-7, with D possibly being TRBD2 (6 bases). Trimming left V 2 bases short and J 4 bases short, with 15 bases between. This CDR3 comprises 15 residues. Germline CDR1 SEHNR, CDR2 FQNEAQ (reference sequence). CDR3 region: CASSLWRGNEYEQYF. As DNA, the CDR3 is TGTGCCAGCAGCTTATGGCGGGGCAACGAATACGAGCAGTACTTC.

This chain links TRBV14 with TRBJ1-6; D is perhaps TRBD1 (5 bases). Germline CDR1 SGHDN, CDR2 FVKESK. This CDR3 contains 12 residues. V gave up 4 bases and J gave up 14 bases, with 12 bases separating them. CDR3 protein: CASSLNRIALHF. CDR3 DNA: TGTGCCAGCAGCCTCAACAGGATTGCCCTCCACTTT.

The genes are TRBV6-2 or TRBV6-3 and TRBJ2-7; 9 nucleotides align to TRBD2. The ends lost 4 bases at V and 4 bases at J; junction bases unmatched: 14. Germline V gene sequence: CDR1 MNHEY, CDR2 SVGEGT. CDR3 length: 17 residues. CDR3 sequence (DNA): TGTGCCAGCAGTTCACCATTATTAGCGGGGGAGCATTACGAGCAGTACTTC. Translating gives CASSSPLLAGEHYEQYF.

CDR3 sequence: CASSTLIDYGYTF. In DNA form, the CDR3 reads TGTGCCAGCAGCACCCTAATAGACTATGGCTACACCTTC. The chain couples TRBV6-5 to TRBJ1-2; D is unresolved. Trimming left V 6 bases short and J 3 bases short, with 11 bases between. The CDR3 is made up of 13 amino acids. CDR1 is MNHEY and CDR2 is SVGAGI in the germline V gene.

The table lists this clone with a few counts. V usage is TRBV5-6 and J usage is TRBJ1-3, with 8 bases matching TRBD1. Germline trimming cut 3 bases from V and 0 bases from J; bases unmatched to any gene: 5. Germline CDR1 reads SGHDT; CDR2 reads YYEEEE. The CDR3 spans 16 residues. CDR3 protein: CASSSGTGDSGNTIYF. The DNA for the CDR3 is TGTGCCAGCAGCTCTGGGACAGGCGACTCTGGAAACACCATATATTTT.